These 22 T cell receptor beta chains share one sample of origin, sequenced in a study of T-cell reconstitution after alpha-beta-depleted transplantation in children (dated by TCRdb to 2016 to 2017). Library preparation employed PCR. Sequencing used an Illumina HiSeq 2500. Molecular barcoding was employed in the preparation of TCR libraries, with unique molecular identifiers being used to normalize TCRbeta repertoire quantification. The public reads were reanalyzed by TCRdb: fastp trimming at Q25, MiXCR alignment, in-frame beta chains only. Each entry merges the rows of one CDR3 protein and shows their most common DNA and genes. This sample holds around 680,000 distinct CDR3 sequences; approximately 16% were observed only once. The ten largest clonotypes hold approximately 1% of the sample. The sequencing used PBMCs from the stem cell graft donor, collected from the stem cell graft. The receptor source for this set is a human donor who donated a stem cell graft to a child with acute myeloid leukemia.

This clonotype was recorded at least ten times. The chain employs TRBV12-3 or TRBV12-4 and TRBJ2-5; 7 bases are shared with TRBD1. The ends lost 6 bases at V and 5 bases at J; junction bases unmatched: 9. This CDR3 comprises 14 residues. DNA for the CDR3: TGTGCCAGCAGGACCACGGGACAGTTGGAGACCCAGTACTTC. Its translation is CASRTTGQLETQYF.

This clonotype was seen many times. The chain employs TRBV20-1 and TRBJ1-1, with TRBD1 identical over 7 bases. The CDR3 contains 14 residues. Unmatched junction bases numbered 7, after V lost 1 base and J lost 5 bases. In germline, CDR1 is DFQATT, CDR2 SNEGSKA (reference sequence). The DNA of the CDR3 is TGCAGTGCTAGAGGTGACAGGGTTGGGACTGAAGCTTTCTTT. This gives the protein CSARGDRVGTEAFF.

This clonotype was counted between two and nine times. The J gene is TRBJ2-7, the V gene TRBV7-6; 11 positions match TRBD2. CDR1 and CDR2 from the germline V gene are SGHVS and FNYEAQ. The V segment lost 6 bases and the J segment 5 bases; nucleotides outside the gene matches: 6. The CDR3 runs to 14 residues. CDR3 region: CASSLTSGDDEQYF. The CDR3 DNA sequence: TGTGCCAGCAGTTTGACTAGCGGGGATGACGAGCAGTACTTC.

The table lists this clonotype with many counts. The V and J genes are TRBV29-1 and TRBJ1-4; 10 bases align to TRBD1. This CDR3 comprises 14 residues. Per germline, CDR1 SQVTM and CDR2 ANQGSEA. The trim removed 5 bases at V and 7 bases at J, leaving 7 bases unmatched. For the CDR3, the DNA is TGCAGCGTTCTACCGGGACAGGGGTTTGAAAAACTGTTTTTT. Translation gives CSVLPGQGFEKLFF. Full variable domain (outside the CDR3, taken from reference TRBV29-1 and TRBJ1-4): SAVISQKPSRDICQRGTSLTIQCQVDSQVTMMFWYRQQPGQSLTLIATANQGSEATYESGFVIDKFPISRPNLTFSTLTVSNMSPEDSSIYLCSVLPGQGFEKLFFGSGTQLSVL.

The V and J genes are TRBV13 and TRBJ1-4; D not certain. V dropped 3 bases and J dropped 7 bases, with 9 bases sitting between them. The CDR3 has 13 amino acids. Germline V lookup: CDR1 PRHDT, CDR2 FYEKMQ (reference sequence). CDR3 sequence (DNA): TGTGCCAGCAGCTTCGGGAGCCCTGAAAAACTGTTTTTT. It yields the protein CASSFGSPEKLFF.

For this clonotype: Its ends do not fully match the called genes, so a read error is possible. J is TRBJ2-3 and V is TRBV7-2; possibly TRBD2 for D (5 bases). The CDR3 runs to 15 residues. CDR1 and CDR2 from the germline V gene are SGHTA and FQGNSA. The CDR3 sequence is CASSLSGGRTDTRYF. The CDR3 bases are TGTGCCAGCAGCCTAAGCGGAGGACGCACAGATACGCGGTATTTT. The variable domain in full, completed from reference TRBV7-2 and TRBJ2-3, reads GAGVSQSPSNKVTEKGKDVELRCDPISGHTALYWYRQSLGQGLEFLIYFQGNSAPDKSGLPSDRFSAERTGGSVSTLTIQRTQQEDSAVYLCASSLSGGRTDTRYFGPGTRLTVL.

The CDR3 protein is CSASSGGPNTEAFF. CDR3 in DNA: TGCAGTGCTAGCTCAGGGGGCCCGAACACTGAAGCTTTCTTT. The chain employs TRBV20-1 and TRBJ1-1, with 8 nucleotides matching TRBD1. The junction had 4 bases not matched to a gene; V was cut back by 3 bases and J by 1 base. The CDR3 runs 14 residues. The germline V gene has CDR1 DFQATT and CDR2 SNEGSKA (reference sequence).

The chain carries TRBV7-2 and TRBJ2-1; TRBD1 or TRBD2 may be the D gene (5 bases each). CDR1 and CDR2 from the germline V gene are SGHTA and FQGNSA. The CDR3 consists of 14 residues. V was pared by 10 bases and J by 0 bases, with 13 bases between. DNA for the CDR3: TGTGCCACCACCTGGGGGACCTCCTACAATGAGCAGTTCTTC. Its translation: CATTWGTSYNEQFF.

This clonotype was detected ten times or more. V is TRBV12-3 or TRBV12-4 and J is TRBJ1-4; D is perhaps TRBD1 (5 bases). Trimming removed 6 bases from V and 2 bases from J, with 13 bases in between. The CDR3 spans 15 residues. Here the CDR3 reads CASSLGTTTNEKLFF. Written as DNA, the CDR3 is TGTGCCAGCAGCCTCGGGACCACCACTAATGAAAAACTGTTTTTT.

The chain couples TRBV19 to TRBJ2-7; D possibly corresponds to TRBD2 (5 bases). CDR3 length: 14 amino acids. V lost 3 bases, J lost 0 bases, and 9 bases lay in between. In germline, CDR1 is LNHDA, CDR2 SQIVND (reference sequence). The CDR3 loop is CASSIAGSSYEQYF. Here the CDR3 DNA reads TGTGCCAGTAGTATCGCGGGCAGCTCCTACGAGCAGTACTTC.

This clonotype has ten or more counts. The chain employs TRBV15 and TRBJ2-1; no clear D. Germline V gene sequence: CDR1 LNHNV, CDR2 YYDKDF (reference sequence). The germline V and J ends were trimmed by 1 base and 5 bases, with 3 bases remaining between them. The length of the CDR3 is 12 residues. DNA for the CDR3: TGTGCCACCAGCAGAGTCGACAATGAGCAGTTCTTC. Protein sequence: CATSRVDNEQFF. The full variable domain, completed using reference TRBV15 and TRBJ2-1, is DAMVIQNPRYQVTQFGKPVTLSCSQTLNHNVMYWYQQKSSQAPKLLFHYYDKDFNNEADTPDNFQSRRPNTSFCFLDIRSPGLGDTAMYLCATSRVDNEQFFGPGTRLTVL.

This clonotype came up many times. The chain joins TRBV20-1 to TRBJ1-2; possible D gene TRBD1, 6 bases. The CDR3 runs 13 residues. Deletions cut 0 bases from V and 8 bases from J, with 13 bases between. Per the germline V gene, CDR1 is DFQATT and CDR2 is SNEGSKA (reference sequence). DNA for the CDR3: TGCAGTGCTAGAGAGCCAGGGGTGGTCGGCTACACCTTC. Protein sequence: CSAREPGVVGYTF.

The rearrangement links TRBV27 to TRBJ2-2, with 8 positions matching TRBD2. The V and J ends lost 8 bases and 8 bases, in that order; junction bases with no gene match: 7. The CDR3 is 13 residues long. The germline CDR1 and CDR2 sequences are MNHEY and SMNVEV (reference sequence). This chain's CDR3 is CASRRGARGELFF. As DNA, the CDR3 is TGTGCCAGCCGGCGGGGGGCCCGTGGGGAGCTGTTTTTT.

This clonotype occurred many times. V gene TRBV20-1 combines with J gene TRBJ2-4; weak D call: TRBD1 (7 bases). Trimming took off 4 bases at V and 7 bases at J, with 14 bases between the two ends. Germline lookup yields CDR1 DFQATT and CDR2 SNEGSKA (reference sequence). The CDR3 runs to 13 residues. DNA for the CDR3: TGCAGTGCTATAGACCCAGGGGGGAACATTCAGTACTTC. Protein sequence: CSAIDPGGNIQYF.

The chain recombines TRBV7-8 with TRBJ1-4, with 7 bases fitting TRBD1. This CDR3 comprises 15 residues. The trim removed 5 bases at V and 5 bases at J, leaving 8 bases unmatched. Germline V gives CDR1 SGHVS, CDR2 FQNEAQ. CDR3 in DNA: TGTGCCAGCAGCCCCCCCGGGACAGCCAATGAAAAACTGTTTTTT. Its translation is CASSPPGTANEKLFF.

At least ten counts were recorded for this clonotype. V and J are TRBV12-3 or TRBV12-4 and TRBJ1-2, with D perhaps matching TRBD1 (5 bases). Trimming took 2 bases from V and 1 from J, leaving 11 bases between them. The CDR3 is 15 residues long. CDR3 protein: CASSLRGLNNYGYTF. CDR3 DNA: TGTGCCAGCAGTTTAAGGGGACTCAATAACTATGGCTACACCTTC.

This clonotype was counted only a few times. The chain carries TRBV6-6 and TRBJ1-3; D is uncertain. V lost 0 bases to trimming and J lost 3 bases, with 0 bases between them. The germline gives CDR1 MNHNY, CDR2 SVGAGI (reference sequence). CDR3 length equals 12 residues. Here the CDR3 DNA reads TGTGCCAGCAGTTACTCTGGAAACACCATATATTTT. Its translation is CASSYSGNTIYF.

This clonotype was seen repeatedly, ten times or more. V is TRBV20-1 and J is TRBJ2-1, with 16 bases identical to TRBD2. Germline CDR1 is DFQATT and CDR2 is SNEGSKA (reference sequence). Trimming took 3 bases from V and 8 from J; bases not matched to a gene: 4. The CDR3 has 15 residues. The CDR3 coding sequence is TGCAGTGCTAGCGGGACTAGCGGGGGGGTTTATGAGCAGTTCTTC. Translating gives CSASGTSGGVYEQFF.

This clonotype was recorded at least ten times. The V gene is TRBV15, the J gene TRBJ2-3, with 8 bases fitting TRBD1. V was clipped by 0 bases and J by 5 bases; unmatched bases: 7. CDR1 and CDR2 (germline): LNHNV, YYDKDF (reference sequence). The CDR3 totals 16 residues. The CDR3 region has the DNA TGTGCCACCAGCAGAGATGGACAGGGCCTCTTAGATACGCAGTATTTT. This gives the protein CATSRDGQGLLDTQYF.

The chain recombines TRBV7-3 with TRBJ2-1; D possibly matches TRBD1 or TRBD2 (5 bases each). V dropped 3 bases and J dropped 2 bases, with 8 bases sitting between them. This CDR3 comprises 14 residues. Germline lookup yields CDR1 SGHTA and CDR2 FQGTGA. CDR3: CASSFLGAYNEQFF. DNA of the CDR3: TGTGCCAGCAGCTTTCTGGGGGCCTACAATGAGCAGTTCTTC.

J is TRBJ2-1 and V is TRBV7-2, with D unclear. This CDR3 spans 17 amino acids. V lost 3 bases to trimming and J lost 8 bases, with 23 bases between them. Germline V gene data show CDR1 as SGHTA and CDR2 as FQGNSA. CDR3 DNA sequence: TGTGCCAGCAGCTTTGCGGCACTTAGTTTCTTCGGCGATGAGCAGTTCTTC. Residues: CASSFAALSFFGDEQFF.

The sample holds a few counts of this clonotype. The J gene is TRBJ2-2, the V gene TRBV5-5; D remains unclear. The CDR3 length is 14 residues. CDR1 is SGHKS, CDR2 YYEKEE, per germline (reference sequence). V was pared by 1 base and J by 3 bases, with 7 bases between. Written as DNA, the CDR3 is TGTGCCAGCAGCTTGATTGTGGACACCGGGGAGCTGTTTTTT. Amino acid sequence: CASSLIVDTGELFF.